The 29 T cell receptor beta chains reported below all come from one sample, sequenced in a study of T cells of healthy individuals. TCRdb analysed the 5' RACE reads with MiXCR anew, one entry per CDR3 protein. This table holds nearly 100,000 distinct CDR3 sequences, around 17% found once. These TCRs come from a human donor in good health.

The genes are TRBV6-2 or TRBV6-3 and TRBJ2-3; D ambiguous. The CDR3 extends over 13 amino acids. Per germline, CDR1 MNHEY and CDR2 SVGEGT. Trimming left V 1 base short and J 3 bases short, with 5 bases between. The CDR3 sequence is CASSYLMTDTQYF. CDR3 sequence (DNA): TGTGCCAGCAGTTACTTGATGACAGATACGCAGTATTTT.

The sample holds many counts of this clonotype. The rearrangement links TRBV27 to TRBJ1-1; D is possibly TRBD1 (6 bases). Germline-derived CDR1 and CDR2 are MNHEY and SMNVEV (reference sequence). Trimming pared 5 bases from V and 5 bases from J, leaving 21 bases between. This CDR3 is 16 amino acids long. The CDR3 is CASSALYWEGGTEAFF. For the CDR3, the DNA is TGTGCCAGCAGTGCACTTTATTGGGAGGGGGGGACTGAAGCTTTCTTT.

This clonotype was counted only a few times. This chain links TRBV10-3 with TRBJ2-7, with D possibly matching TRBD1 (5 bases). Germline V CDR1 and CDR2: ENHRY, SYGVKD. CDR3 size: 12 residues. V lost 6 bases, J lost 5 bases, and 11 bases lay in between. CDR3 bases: TGTGCCATCAGCAGGGTGGTTAACGAGCAGTACTTC. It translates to CAISRVVNEQYF.

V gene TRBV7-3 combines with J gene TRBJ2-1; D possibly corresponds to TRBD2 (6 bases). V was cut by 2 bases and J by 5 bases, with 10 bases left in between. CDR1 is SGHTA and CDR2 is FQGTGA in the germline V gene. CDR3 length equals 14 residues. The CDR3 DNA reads TGTGCCAGCAGCTTAGACGGCGGGGACAATGAGCAGTTCTTC. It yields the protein CASSLDGGDNEQFF.

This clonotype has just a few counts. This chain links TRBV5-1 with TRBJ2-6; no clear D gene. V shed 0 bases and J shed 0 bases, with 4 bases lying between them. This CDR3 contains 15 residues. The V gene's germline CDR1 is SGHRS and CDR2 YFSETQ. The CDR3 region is CASSLVVSGANVLTF. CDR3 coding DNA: TGCGCCAGCAGCTTGGTCGTCTCTGGGGCCAACGTCCTGACTTTC.

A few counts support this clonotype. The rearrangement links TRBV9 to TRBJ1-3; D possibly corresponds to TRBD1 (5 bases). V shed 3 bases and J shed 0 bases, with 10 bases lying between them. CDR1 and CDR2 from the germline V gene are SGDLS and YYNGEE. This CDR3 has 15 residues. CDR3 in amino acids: CASSDYGGSGNTIYF. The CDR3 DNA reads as TGTGCCAGCAGCGATTACGGGGGCTCTGGAAACACCATATATTTT.

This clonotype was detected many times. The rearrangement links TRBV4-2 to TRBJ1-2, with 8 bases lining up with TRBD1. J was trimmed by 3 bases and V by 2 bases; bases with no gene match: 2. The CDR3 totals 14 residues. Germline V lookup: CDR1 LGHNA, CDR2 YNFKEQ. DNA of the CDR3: TGTGCCAGCAGCCAAACAGGGGGGGACTATGGCTACACCTTC. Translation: CASSQTGGDYGYTF.

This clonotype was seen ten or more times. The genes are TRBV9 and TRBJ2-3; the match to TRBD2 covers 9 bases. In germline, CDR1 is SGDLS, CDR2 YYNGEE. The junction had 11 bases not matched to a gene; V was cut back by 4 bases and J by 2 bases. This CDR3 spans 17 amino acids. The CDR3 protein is CASSPKGGRADTDTQYF. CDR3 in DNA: TGTGCCAGCAGCCCGAAAGGCGGGAGGGCCGACACAGATACGCAGTATTTT.

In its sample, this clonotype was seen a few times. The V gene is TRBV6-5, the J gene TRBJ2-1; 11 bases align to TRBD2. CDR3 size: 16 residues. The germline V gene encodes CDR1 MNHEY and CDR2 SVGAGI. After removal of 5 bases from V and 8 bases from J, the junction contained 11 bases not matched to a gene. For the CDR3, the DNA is TGTGCCAGCAGTAATTTACTAGCGGGAGAAGGGGATGAGCAGTTCTTC. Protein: CASSNLLAGEGDEQFF.

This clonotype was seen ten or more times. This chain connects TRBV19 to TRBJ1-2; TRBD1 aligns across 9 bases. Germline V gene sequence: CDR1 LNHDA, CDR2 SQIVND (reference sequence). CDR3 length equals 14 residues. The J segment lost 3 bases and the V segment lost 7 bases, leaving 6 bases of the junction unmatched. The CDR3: CASIRTGEDYGYTF. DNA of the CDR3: TGTGCCAGTATCAGGACAGGGGAAGACTATGGCTACACCTTC.

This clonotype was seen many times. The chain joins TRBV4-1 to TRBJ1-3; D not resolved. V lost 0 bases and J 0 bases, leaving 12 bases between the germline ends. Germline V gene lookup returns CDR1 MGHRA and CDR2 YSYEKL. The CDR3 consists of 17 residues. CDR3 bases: TGCGCCAGCAGCCAAGATCTGGGGATCTTCTCTGGAAACACCATATATTTT. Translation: CASSQDLGIFSGNTIYF.

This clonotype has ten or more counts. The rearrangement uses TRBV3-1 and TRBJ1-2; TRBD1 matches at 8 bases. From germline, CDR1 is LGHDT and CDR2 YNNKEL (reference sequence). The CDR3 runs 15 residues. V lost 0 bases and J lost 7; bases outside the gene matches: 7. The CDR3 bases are TGTGCCAGCAGCCAAGACCTGGACAGGGTTGGTGGCTACACCTTC. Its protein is CASSQDLDRVGGYTF.

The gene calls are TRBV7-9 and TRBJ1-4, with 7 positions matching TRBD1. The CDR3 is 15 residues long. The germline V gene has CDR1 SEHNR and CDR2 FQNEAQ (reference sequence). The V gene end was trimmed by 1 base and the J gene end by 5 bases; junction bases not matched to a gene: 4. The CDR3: CASSLDGGQNEKLFF. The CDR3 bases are TGTGCCAGCAGCTTAGACGGGGGACAGAATGAAAAACTGTTTTTT.

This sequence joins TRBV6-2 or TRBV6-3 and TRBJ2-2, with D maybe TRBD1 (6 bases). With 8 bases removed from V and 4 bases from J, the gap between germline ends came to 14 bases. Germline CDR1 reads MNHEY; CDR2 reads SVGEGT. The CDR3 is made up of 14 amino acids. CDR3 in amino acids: CASSRTESTGELFF. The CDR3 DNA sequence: TGTGCCAGCTCGAGGACAGAAAGCACCGGGGAGCTGTTTTTT.

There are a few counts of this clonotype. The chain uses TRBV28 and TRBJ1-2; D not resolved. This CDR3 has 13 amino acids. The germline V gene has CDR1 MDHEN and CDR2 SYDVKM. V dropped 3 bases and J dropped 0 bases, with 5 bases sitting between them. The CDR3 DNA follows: TGTGCCAGCAGTTTGCGACCTAACTATGGCTACACCTTC. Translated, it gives CASSLRPNYGYTF.

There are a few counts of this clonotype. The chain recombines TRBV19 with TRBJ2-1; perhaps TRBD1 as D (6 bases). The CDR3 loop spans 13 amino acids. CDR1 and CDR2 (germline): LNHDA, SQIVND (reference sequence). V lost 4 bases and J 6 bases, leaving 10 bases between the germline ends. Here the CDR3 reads CASSTNRANEQFF. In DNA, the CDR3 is TGTGCCAGTAGTACAAACAGGGCCAATGAGCAGTTCTTC.

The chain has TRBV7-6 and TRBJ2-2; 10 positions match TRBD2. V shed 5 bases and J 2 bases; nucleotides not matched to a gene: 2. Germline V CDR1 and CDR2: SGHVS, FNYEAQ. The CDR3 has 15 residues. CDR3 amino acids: CASSGTSDNTGELFF. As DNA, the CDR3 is TGTGCCAGCAGCGGGACTAGCGACAACACCGGGGAGCTGTTTTTT.

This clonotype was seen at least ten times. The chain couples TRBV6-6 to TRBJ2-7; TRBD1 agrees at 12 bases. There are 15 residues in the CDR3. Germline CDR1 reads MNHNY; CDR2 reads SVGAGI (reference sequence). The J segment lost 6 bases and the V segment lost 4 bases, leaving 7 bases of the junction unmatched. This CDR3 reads CASSFSGTGGIEQYF. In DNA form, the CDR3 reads TGTGCCAGCAGTTTCTCCGGGACAGGGGGCATCGAGCAGTACTTC.

CDR3 sequence: CASSYGYSYTDTQYF. In DNA, the CDR3 is TGTGCCAGCAGTTACGGATACTCCTACACAGATACGCAGTATTTT. This sequence joins TRBV6-2 or TRBV6-3 and TRBJ2-3; D is unclear. This CDR3 region has 15 residues. Trimming removed 2 bases at V and 2 bases at J, with 11 bases between. Germline CDR1 and CDR2: MNHEY and SVGEGT.

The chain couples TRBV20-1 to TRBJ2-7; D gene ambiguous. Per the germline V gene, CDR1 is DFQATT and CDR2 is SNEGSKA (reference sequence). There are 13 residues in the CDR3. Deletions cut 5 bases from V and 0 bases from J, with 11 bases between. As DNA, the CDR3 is TGCAGTGCTCTTAAGACCCTCTCCTACGAGCAGTACTTC. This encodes CSALKTLSYEQYF.

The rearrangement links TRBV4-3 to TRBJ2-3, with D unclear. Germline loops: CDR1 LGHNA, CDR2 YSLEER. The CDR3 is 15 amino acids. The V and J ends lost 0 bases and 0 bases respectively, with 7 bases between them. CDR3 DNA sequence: TGCGCCAGCAGCCAAGATCCAGTAAGCACAGATACGCAGTATTTT. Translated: CASSQDPVSTDTQYF.

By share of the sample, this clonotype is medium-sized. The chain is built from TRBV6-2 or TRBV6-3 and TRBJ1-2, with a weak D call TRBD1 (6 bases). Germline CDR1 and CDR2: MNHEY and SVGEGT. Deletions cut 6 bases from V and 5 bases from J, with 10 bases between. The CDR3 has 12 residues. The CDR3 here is CASRTGAYGYTF. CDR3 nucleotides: TGTGCCAGCAGGACAGGAGCATATGGCTACACCTTC.

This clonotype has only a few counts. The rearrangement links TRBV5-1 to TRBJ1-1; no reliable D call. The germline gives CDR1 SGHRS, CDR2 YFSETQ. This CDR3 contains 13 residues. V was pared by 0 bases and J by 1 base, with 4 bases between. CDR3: CASSLDPNTEAFF. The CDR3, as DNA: TGCGCCAGCAGCTTGGACCCGAACACTGAAGCTTTCTTT.

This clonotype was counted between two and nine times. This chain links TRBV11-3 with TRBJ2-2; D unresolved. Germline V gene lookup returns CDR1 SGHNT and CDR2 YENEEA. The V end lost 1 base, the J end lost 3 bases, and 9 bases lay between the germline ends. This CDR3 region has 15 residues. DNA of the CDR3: TGTGCCAGCAGCTTAGGTATTTACGACACCGGGGAGCTGTTTTTT. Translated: CASSLGIYDTGELFF.

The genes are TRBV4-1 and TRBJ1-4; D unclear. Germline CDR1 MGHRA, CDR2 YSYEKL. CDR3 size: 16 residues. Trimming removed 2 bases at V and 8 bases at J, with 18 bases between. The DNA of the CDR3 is TGCGCCAGCAGCCAACGACTTACCCTTAGCGACGAAAAACTGTTTTTT. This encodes CASSQRLTLSDEKLFF.

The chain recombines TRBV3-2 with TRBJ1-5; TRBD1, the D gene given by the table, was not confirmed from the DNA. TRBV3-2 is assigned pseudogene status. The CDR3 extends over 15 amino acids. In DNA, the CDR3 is TGTGCCAGCAGTCTTCAGGGTTTTAGCTATCAGCCCCAGCATTTT. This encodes CASSLQGFSYQPQHF.

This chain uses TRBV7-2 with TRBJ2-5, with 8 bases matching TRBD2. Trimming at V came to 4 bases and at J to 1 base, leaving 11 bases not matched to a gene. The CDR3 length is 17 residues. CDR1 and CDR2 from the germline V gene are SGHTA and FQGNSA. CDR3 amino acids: CASSSLRLAGTQETQYF. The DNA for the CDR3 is TGTGCCAGCAGCTCCCTAAGGTTAGCGGGAACCCAAGAGACCCAGTACTTC.

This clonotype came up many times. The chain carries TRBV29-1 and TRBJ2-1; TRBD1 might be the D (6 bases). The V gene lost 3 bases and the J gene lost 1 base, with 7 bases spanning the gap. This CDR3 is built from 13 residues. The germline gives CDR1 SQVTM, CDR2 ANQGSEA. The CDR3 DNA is TGCAGCGTTGAGGACAGATCCTACAATGAGCAGTTCTTC. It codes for CSVEDRSYNEQFF.

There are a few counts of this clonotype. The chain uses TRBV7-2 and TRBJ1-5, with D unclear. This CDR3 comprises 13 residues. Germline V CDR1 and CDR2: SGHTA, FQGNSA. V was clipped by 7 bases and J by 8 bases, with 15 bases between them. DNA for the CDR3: TGTGCCAGCACCTCACGTATCGGCGAGCCCCAGCATTTT. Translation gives CASTSRIGEPQHF.